This T cell receptor beta chain was identified during a study of cytomegalovirus exposure and HLA in healthy donors. The wider study: The approximately 120 validation repertoires, a later analysis reported, used the same platform as the roughly 650 repertoires from the first cohort.

There are 17 residues in the CDR3. The germline V gene has CDR1 PRHDT and CDR2 FYEKMQ (reference sequence). After removal of 5 bases from V and 3 bases from J, the junction contained 16 bases not matched to a gene. On this clone: Its specificity is unknown.

General study findings and limits: Published work reported that the classifier diagnosed cytomegalovirus status with high specificity and sensitivity. The study recorded 150 to 200 TCR beta chains that were cytomegalovirus-associated.

The repertoire was sequenced with immunoSEQ multiplex PCR; TCRdb's copy has only in-frame clones and lacks some. The sample carries around 100,000 clones, about 95% recorded once. The chain is built from TRBV13 and TRBJ2-7; 7 bases are shared with TRBD1. The sample was PBMCs. The receptor's source is a woman aged 18-29 years in good health and CMV-seronegative. CDR3 sequence reads: CASSPDVDRVGDYEQYF. For the CDR3, the DNA is TGTGCCAGCAGCCCCGACGTAGACAGGGTCGGGGACTACGAGCAGTACTTC.